This T cell receptor beta chain appears in the sequencing data of a study of CD8+CD57+ T cells in acquired aplastic anemia. Background on the study: Sorting CD4+ and CD8+ cells gave DNA averaging 3.2 ug. Points from the study as a whole: Sharing between patients and controls was observed for about 27 CD8+ CDR3 sequences. For CD8+ Simpson's diversity, patients and controls showed no significant difference.

Germline V gene sequence: CDR1 SGHDT, CDR2 YYEEEE. With 4 bases clipped from V and 9 bases from J, the junction kept 5 bases outside the gene matches. This CDR3 spans 15 amino acids. Previously, flow cytometry had revealed CD8+CD57+ cell expansion in the patients chosen for sequencing. At blood sampling, none of the patients had yet received therapy. Investigators profiled TCR beta VDJ and CDR3 from genomic DNA template. TCRdb reprocessed the reads with MiXCR, giving one entry per CDR3 protein. In the table there are some 120,000 distinct CDR3 sequences, less than 50% of which are singletons. There are a few counts of this clonotype. Its antigen is undetermined.

This receptor was identified in a human donor with aplastic anemia. The chain carries TRBV5-6 and TRBJ2-1; TRBD2 matches at 15 bases. Sequenced input: sorted CD4+, CD8+, or CD8+CD57+ T cells (not recorded which) from PBMCs. The CDR3 sequence is CASSLGLAGGSEQFF. Written as DNA, the CDR3 is TGTGCCAGCAGCCTGGGACTAGCGGGAGGTAGTGAGCAGTTCTTC. Complete variable domain (other parts from reference TRBV5-6 and TRBJ2-1): DAGVTQSPTHLIKTRGQQVTLRCSPKSGHDTVSWYQQALGQGPQFIFQYYEEEERQRGNFPDRFSGHQFPNYSSELNVNALLLGDSALYLCASSLGLAGGSEQFFGPGTRLTVL.